The rows below give T cell receptor beta chains drawn from one sample of a study of OX40 agonist ivuxolimab in advanced cancers. Clones were sequenced by immunoSEQ multiplex PCR, and TCRdb holds only the in-frame ones, with some missing. The top ten clones hold roughly 4.9% of a sample with more than 65,000 clones, 78% of them seen once. Specimen: CD4+ or CD8+ T cells sorted from blood, collected in a trial of the OX40 agonist ivuxolimab. The receptor source for this set is an adult with an advanced solid tumor such as melanoma, head and neck, liver or kidney cancer. Each CDR3 is given with its conserved first and last residue. The D gene is left open where the match is weak. Only some rows state a clone size, as once, few, many or a class for expanded clones.

D: -; J: TRBJ1-2; size: -; V: TRBV5-6; CDR3: CASSLGSLRTHYGYTF; DNA: TGTGCCAGCAGCTTGGGGTCCCTCCGGACACACTATGGCTACACCTTC
D: -; J: TRBJ2-3; size: few; V: TRBV11-3; CDR3: CASSPSGAIDTQYF; DNA: TGTGCCAGCAGCCCCTCCGGGGCTATAGATACGCAGTATTTT
D: -; J: TRBJ1-3; size: -; V: TRBV5-1; CDR3: CASSLTGGRANSGNTIYF; DNA: TGCGCCAGCAGCTTAACCGGGGGCAGAGCAAACTCTGGAAACACCATATATTTT
D: -; J: TRBJ1-2; size: few; V: TRBV28; CDR3: CASRLPGNYGYTF; DNA: TGTGCCAGCAGATTACCAGGGAACTATGGCTACACCTTC
D: -; J: TRBJ1-2; size: -; V: TRBV29-1; CDR3: CSVENSGYGYTF; DNA: TGCAGCGTTGAAAACAGTGGCTATGGCTACACCTTC
D: TRBD1; J: TRBJ2-1; size: -; V: TRBV18; CDR3: CASSPLPGTGGTEQFF; DNA: TGTGCCAGCTCACCCTTGCCCGGGACAGGGGGCACTGAGCAGTTCTTC
D: -; J: TRBJ2-7; size: -; V: TRBV18; CDR3: CASSPDRAYEQYF; DNA: TGTGCCAGCTCACCGGACAGAGCCTACGAGCAGTACTTC
D: TRBD2; J: TRBJ2-1; size: -; V: TRBV4-2; CDR3: CASSQDRLAGHFYNEQFF; DNA: TGTGCCAGCAGCCAAGATCGCCTAGCGGGGCACTTCTACAATGAGCAGTTCTTC
D: -; J: TRBJ2-7; size: -; V: TRBV6-6; CDR3: CASSPRDSLLEQYF; DNA: TGTGCCAGCAGTCCCCGGGACTCCTTGCTCGAGCAGTACTTC
D: -; J: TRBJ1-2; size: -; V: TRBV2; CDR3: CASSTTDSSISLGTF; DNA: TGTGCCAGCAGCACCACAGACAGTTCTATCTCTTTGGGGACCTTC
D: TRBD1; J: TRBJ2-1; size: -; V: TRBV5-1; CDR3: CASSPEDRGVYNEQFF; DNA: TGCGCCAGCAGCCCGGAGGACAGGGGGGTGTACAATGAGCAGTTCTTC
D: -; J: TRBJ1-2; size: -; V: TRBV19; CDR3: CASSMDSRYGYTF; DNA: TGTGCCAGTAGTATGGACTCTCGCTATGGCTACACCTTC
D: -; J: TRBJ1-1; size: -; V: TRBV19; CDR3: CASSPRHMNTEAFF; DNA: TGTGCCAGTAGTCCTCGTCACATGAACACTGAAGCTTTCTTT
D: TRBD1; J: TRBJ1-4; size: -; V: TRBV28; CDR3: CASSLEGQGTNEKLFF; DNA: TGTGCCAGCAGTTTAGAGGGACAGGGTACTAATGAAAAACTGTTTTTT
D: -; J: TRBJ2-7; size: -; V: TRBV6-6; CDR3: CASSRLVGGASEQYF; DNA: TGTGCCAGCAGTAGACTTGTAGGGGGGGCGTCCGAGCAGTACTTC
D: TRBD1; J: TRBJ2-5; size: once; V: TRBV29-1; CDR3: CSVRQGGDRTQYF; DNA: TGCAGCGTTAGACAGGGTGGGGACAGGACCCAGTACTTC
D: -; J: TRBJ2-6; size: -; V: TRBV21-1; CDR3: CASSRDRDYCSGANVLTF; DNA: TGTGCCAGCAGCCGAGACAGGGACTACTGCTCTGGGGCCAACGTCCTGACTTTC
D: TRBD1; J: TRBJ1-5; size: few; V: TRBV2; CDR3: CASRFDRGLNQPQHF; DNA: TGTGCCAGCAGATTTGACAGGGGGCTAAATCAGCCCCAGCATTTT
D: TRBD2; J: TRBJ2-7; size: -; V: TRBV10-2; CDR3: CASSGTSGTWEQYF; DNA: TGCGCCAGTTCCGGGACTAGCGGGACTTGGGAGCAGTACTTC
D: -; J: TRBJ1-4; size: -; V: TRBV6-6; CDR3: CASAARGPEKLFF; DNA: TGTGCCAGCGCGGCACGGGGGCCTGAAAAACTGTTTTTT
D: -; J: TRBJ1-3; size: -; V: TRBV6-6; CDR3: CASSYGDWGDGNTIYF; DNA: TGTGCCAGCAGTTACGGGGATTGGGGCGATGGAAACACCATATATTTT
D: TRBD1; J: TRBJ2-2; size: once; V: TRBV27; CDR3: CATTPGRGYTGELFF; DNA: TGTGCCACCACCCCGGGCAGGGGGTACACCGGGGAGCTGTTTTTT
D: -; J: TRBJ1-1; size: few; V: TRBV28; CDR3: CASRIGGRLYTEAFF; DNA: TGTGCCAGCAGGATCGGAGGAAGGCTATACACTGAAGCTTTCTTT
D: -; J: TRBJ2-6; size: -; V: TRBV4-1; CDR3: CASSPVGTGANVLTF; DNA: TGCGCCAGCAGCCCAGTCGGTACTGGGGCCAACGTCCTGACTTTC
D: -; J: TRBJ2-7; size: -; V: TRBV7-2; CDR3: CASSLVLRNEQYF; DNA: TGTGCCAGCAGCTTAGTCTTGAGAAACGAGCAGTACTTC
D: TRBD2; J: TRBJ2-3; size: -; V: TRBV27; CDR3: CASSSLAGVRNTQYF; DNA: TGTGCCAGCAGTTCCTTAGCGGGAGTGAGGAATACGCAGTATTTT
D: TRBD2; J: TRBJ2-1; size: -; V: TRBV6-1; CDR3: CASGTSGGDEQFF; DNA: TGTGCCAGCGGGACTAGCGGGGGCGATGAGCAGTTCTTC
D: -; J: TRBJ2-7; size: -; V: TRBV7-8; CDR3: CASSLVEGDSYEQYF; DNA: TGTGCCAGCAGCTTAGTAGAGGGGGACTCCTACGAGCAGTACTTC
D: -; J: TRBJ2-7; size: -; V: TRBV25-1; CDR3: CATVGVYEQYF; DNA: TGTGCCACCGTAGGGGTCTACGAGCAGTACTTC
D: -; J: TRBJ1-2; size: -; V: TRBV6-1; CDR3: CASSARQVLDYGYTF; DNA: TGTGCCAGCAGTGCCCGACAGGTACTAGACTATGGCTACACCTTC
D: TRBD1; J: TRBJ2-1; size: -; V: TRBV19; CDR3: CASSEPGQGFYNEQFF; DNA: TGTGCCAGTAGCGAACCGGGACAGGGGTTCTACAATGAGCAGTTCTTC
D: -; J: TRBJ1-5; size: -; V: TRBV5-1; CDR3: CASSLGGADQPQHF; DNA: TGCGCCAGCAGCTTGGGCGGGGCCGATCAGCCCCAGCATTTT
D: TRBD1; J: TRBJ1-1; size: -; V: TRBV11-2; CDR3: CASSSRQGSNRAFF; DNA: TGTGCCAGCAGCTCAAGACAGGGTTCGAATAGAGCTTTCTTT
D: -; J: TRBJ2-5; size: -; V: TRBV6-6; CDR3: CASSLPGVGETQYF; DNA: TGTGCCAGCAGTTTACCGGGGGTGGGGGAGACCCAGTACTTC
D: -; J: TRBJ1-1; size: -; V: TRBV11-3; CDR3: CASSHYTEAFF; DNA: TGTGCCAGCAGCCACTATACTGAAGCTTTCTTT
D: -; J: TRBJ2-1; size: -; V: TRBV29-1; CDR3: CSGGTGTGYNEQFF; DNA: TGCAGCGGGGGGACCGGGACTGGCTACAATGAGCAGTTCTTC
D: -; J: TRBJ1-1; size: -; V: TRBV10-3; CDR3: CAISGGVSEAFF; DNA: TGTGCCATCAGTGGGGGGGTCTCTGAAGCTTTCTTT
D: -; J: TRBJ1-1; size: -; V: TRBV25-1; CDR3: CASSFRENTEAFF; DNA: TGTGCCAGTAGTTTCAGGGAGAACACTGAAGCTTTCTTT
D: TRBD2; J: TRBJ2-3; size: -; V: TRBV27; CDR3: CASSLELASHTDTQYF; DNA: TGTGCCAGCAGTTTAGAACTAGCGTCGCACACAGATACGCAGTATTTT
D: -; J: TRBJ2-5; size: -; V: TRBV5-1; CDR3: CASSFGAGRETQYF; DNA: TGCGCCAGCAGCTTTGGCGCCGGGAGAGAGACCCAGTACTTC
D: -; J: TRBJ2-7; size: -; V: TRBV7-2; CDR3: CASSPARVQYF; DNA: TGTGCCAGCAGCCCAGCCCGGGTGCAGTACTTC
D: -; J: TRBJ2-5; size: once; V: TRBV2; CDR3: CASRYSGAYQETQYF; DNA: TGTGCCAGCAGATACTCCGGGGCGTACCAAGAGACCCAGTACTTC
D: -; J: TRBJ2-5; size: -; V: TRBV6-6; CDR3: CASSYSRQFQETQYF; DNA: TGTGCCAGCAGTTACTCGAGACAGTTCCAAGAGACCCAGTACTTC
D: TRBD1; J: TRBJ2-1; size: few; V: TRBV11-3; CDR3: CASSLASGTGGNEQFF; DNA: TGTGCCAGCAGCTTAGCTTCCGGGACAGGGGGCAATGAGCAGTTCTTC
D: -; J: TRBJ2-7; size: -; V: TRBV7-9; CDR3: CASSLGSSEQYF; DNA: TGTGCCAGCAGCTTAGGCTCATCCGAGCAGTACTTC
D: TRBD1; J: TRBJ1-2; size: few; V: TRBV6-6; CDR3: CASMRGQGNYGYTF; DNA: TGTGCCAGCATGCGAGGACAGGGCAACTATGGCTACACCTTC
D: TRBD1; J: TRBJ1-4; size: -; V: TRBV5-1; CDR3: CASSSWGTGEREKLFF; DNA: TGCGCCAGCAGCTCATGGGGGACAGGGGAGAGGGAAAAACTGTTTTTT
D: TRBD2; J: TRBJ2-4; size: once; V: TRBV6-1; CDR3: CASSQQSGGNIQYF; DNA: TGTGCCAGCAGCCAGCAGTCGGGGGGAAACATTCAGTACTTC
D: -; J: TRBJ2-7; size: -; V: TRBV7-2; CDR3: CASSLEGQNYEQYF; DNA: TGTGCCAGCAGCTTAGAGGGTCAAAACTACGAGCAGTACTTC
D: -; J: TRBJ1-2; size: -; V: TRBV4-2; CDR3: CASSQDGTGRDGYTF; DNA: TGTGCCAGCAGCCAAGACGGTACGGGGAGGGATGGCTACACCTTC
D: -; J: TRBJ1-4; size: -; V: TRBV7-9; CDR3: CASSPGALTNEKLFF; DNA: TGTGCCAGCAGCCCAGGGGCCCTCACTAATGAAAAACTGTTTTTT
D: TRBD2; J: TRBJ2-1; size: -; V: TRBV7-2; CDR3: CASSLDRGVKFF; DNA: TGTGCCAGCAGCTTAGATCGGGGGGTAAAGTTCTTC
D: -; J: TRBJ2-7; size: -; V: TRBV2; CDR3: CASSERGNGEQYF; DNA: TGTGCCAGCAGTGAAAGGGGAAACGGAGAGCAGTACTTC
D: -; J: TRBJ2-3; size: -; V: TRBV5-6; CDR3: CASSSNYGSETDTQYF; DNA: TGTGCCAGCAGCTCAAATTATGGGAGTGAAACAGATACGCAGTATTTT